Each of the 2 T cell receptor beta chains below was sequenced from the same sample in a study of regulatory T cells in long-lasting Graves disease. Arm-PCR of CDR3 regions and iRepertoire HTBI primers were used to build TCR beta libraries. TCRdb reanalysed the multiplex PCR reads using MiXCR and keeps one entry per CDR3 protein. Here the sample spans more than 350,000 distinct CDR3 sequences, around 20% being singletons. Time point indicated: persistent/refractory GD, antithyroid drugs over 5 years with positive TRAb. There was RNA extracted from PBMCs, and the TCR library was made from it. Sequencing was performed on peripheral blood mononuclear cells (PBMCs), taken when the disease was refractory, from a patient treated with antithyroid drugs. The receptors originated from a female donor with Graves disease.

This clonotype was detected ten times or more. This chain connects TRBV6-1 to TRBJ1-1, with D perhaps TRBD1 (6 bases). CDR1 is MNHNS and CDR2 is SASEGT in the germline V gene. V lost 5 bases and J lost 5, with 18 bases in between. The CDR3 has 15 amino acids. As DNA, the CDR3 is TGTGCCAGCAGTCTTAAAGGAACAGGGACAACTGAAGCTTTCTTT. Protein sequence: CASSLKGTGTTEAFF.

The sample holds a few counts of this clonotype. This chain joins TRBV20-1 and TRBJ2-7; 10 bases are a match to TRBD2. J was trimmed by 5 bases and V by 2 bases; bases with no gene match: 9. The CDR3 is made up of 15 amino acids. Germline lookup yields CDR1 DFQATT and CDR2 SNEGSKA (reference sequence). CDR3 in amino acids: CSARRSSGSGDEQYF. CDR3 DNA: TGCAGTGCTAGAAGGTCTAGCGGGAGTGGGGACGAGCAGTACTTC.